What follows describes a single TCR beta chain. This specimen comes from a study of OX40 agonist ivuxolimab in advanced cancers. As for the study in general: People in dose escalation had one of these cancers: hepatocellular carcinoma, melanoma, renal cell or head and neck cancer.

Only in-frame clones appear in the TCRdb table, and some are missing; sequencing was by immunoSEQ multiplex PCR. The sample includes some 58,000 clones, approximately 86% of them seen just once. The receptor was isolated from an adult with an advanced solid tumor such as melanoma, head and neck, liver or kidney cancer. The sample consisted of CD4+ or CD8+ T cells sorted from blood, taken in a trial of the OX40 agonist ivuxolimab.

The CDR3 DNA is TGTGCCAGCCGGACAGGCCGGGGAGTAGTATCCGGGGAGCTGTTTTTT. It is translated as CASRTGRGVVSGELFF. The chain combines TRBV9 with TRBJ2-2, with 7 bases that match TRBD1. After removal of 7 bases from V and 6 bases from J, the junction contained 15 bases not matched to a gene. CDR3 size: 16 residues. Germline V gene data show CDR1 as SGDLS and CDR2 as YYNGEE. Together with reference TRBV9 and TRBJ2-2, the CDR3 gives the full variable domain: DSGVTQTPKHLITATGQRVTLRCSPRSGDLSVYWYQQSLDQGLQFLIQYYNGEERAKGNILERFSAQQFPDLHSELNLSSLELGDSALYFCASRTGRGVVSGELFFGEGSRLTVL.